The present T cell receptor (beta chain) was sequenced within a study of CD8+ T cells in alopecia areata. Extracted RNA was reverse transcribed, and the resulting cDNA served as sequencing template. Sequenced by immunoSEQ multiplex PCR; TCRdb stores in-frame clones only, minus some. The sample lists roughly 130,000 clones, approximately 58% occurring once. V was pared by 4 bases and J by 0 bases, with 7 bases between. Germline CDR1 MDHEN, CDR2 SYDVKM. CDR3 size: 14 residues. The sequence came from a human donor with alopecia areata. V usage is TRBV28 and J usage is TRBJ1-5, with D possibly TRBD1 on 5 matching bases. The starting material was CD4+ T cells sorted from blood, obtained at week 0. DNA of the CDR3: TGTGCCAGCAGTTCCGGACATAGCAATCAGCCCCAGCATTTT. Its protein is CASSSGHSNQPQHF. Variable domain in full (rest from reference TRBV28 and TRBJ1-5): DVKVTQSSRYLVKRTGEKVFLECVQDMDHENMFWYRQDPGLGLRLIYFSYDVKMKEKGDIPEGYSVSREKKERFSLILESASTNQTSMYLCASSSGHSNQPQHFGDGTRLSIL.